These 6 T cell receptor beta chains were all obtained from the same sample, sequenced in a study of blood T cell repertoires in COVID-19. Generated by immunoSEQ multiplex PCR, the TCRdb table keeps only in-frame clones and is missing some. There are 40,000 to 60,000 clones in the sample; under 90% occur only once, and less than 3% lies in the top ten. Material: peripheral blood. Every receptor here comes from a woman older than 75 with COVID-19, enrolled during active disease.

The chain combines TRBV14 with TRBJ1-4; D call uncertain. The CDR3 is 18 amino acids. Germline V gene data show CDR1 as SGHDN and CDR2 as FVKESK. Trimming shortened V by 0 bases and J by 0 bases, and 14 bases separated the two germline ends. In nucleotides, the CDR3 is TGTGCCAGCAGCCAAGATAAGATATCGGGTGCAACTAATGAAAAACTGTTTTTT. Its protein is CASSQDKISGATNEKLFF.

This chain uses TRBV7-9 with TRBJ1-2; 7 bases map to TRBD1. Germline trimming cut 2 bases from V and 7 bases from J; bases unmatched to any gene: 10. CDR1 SEHNR and CDR2 FQNEAQ come from the germline V gene (reference sequence). The CDR3 is 15 residues long. The CDR3 loop is CASSLIETGISGYTF. Written as DNA, the CDR3 is TGTGCCAGCAGCTTAATAGAGACAGGGATAAGTGGCTACACCTTC.

DNA of the CDR3: TGTGCCAGTAGTATAGGGTCGACAGGAGACTACGAGCAGTACTTC. The encoded protein is CASSIGSTGDYEQYF. The chain recombines TRBV19 with TRBJ2-7; TRBD1 might be the D (6 bases). The CDR3 spans 15 residues. The germline CDR1 and CDR2 sequences are LNHDA and SQIVND (reference sequence). V was cut by 1 base and J by 3 bases, with 13 bases left in between.

The chain couples TRBV18 to TRBJ1-5, with 8 bases lining up with TRBD1. Germline assignment: CDR1 KGHSH and CDR2 LQKENI. Trimming removed 6 bases from V and 6 bases from J; junction bases left unmatched: 7. The CDR3 totals 14 residues. Here the CDR3 DNA reads TGTGCCAGCTCCCGCGGACAGGGCGCTCAGCCCCAGCATTTT. Protein product: CASSRGQGAQPQHF.

As regards this clone: The sample holds other DNA sequences that translate to the same CDR3. The chain carries TRBV5-1 and TRBJ2-5, with 8 bases matching TRBD2. The V segment lost 0 bases and the J segment 6 bases; nucleotides outside the gene matches: 4. CDR1 and CDR2 from the germline V gene are SGHRS and YFSETQ. This CDR3 spans 14 amino acids. The CDR3 DNA reads TGCGCCAGCAGCTTGGCAGCGGGGGACAAGACCCAGTACTTC. Translation: CASSLAAGDKTQYF. The complete variable domain, with remaining parts taken from reference TRBV5-1 and TRBJ2-5, reads KAGVTQTPRYLIKTRGQQVTLSCSPISGHRSVSWYQQTPGQGLQFLFEYFSETQRNKGNFPGRFSGRQFSNSRSEMNVSTLELGDSALYLCASSLAAGDKTQYFGPGTRLLVL.

The chain joins TRBV5-1 to TRBJ2-1; 14 nucleotides match TRBD2. Germline CDR1 is SGHRS and CDR2 is YFSETQ. V was clipped by 4 bases and J by 2 bases; unmatched bases: 8. The CDR3 has 18 residues. CDR3 loop: CASSRGTSGSGTYNEQFF. DNA of the CDR3: TGCGCCAGCAGCCGGGGGACTAGCGGGAGTGGGACCTACAATGAGCAGTTCTTC.